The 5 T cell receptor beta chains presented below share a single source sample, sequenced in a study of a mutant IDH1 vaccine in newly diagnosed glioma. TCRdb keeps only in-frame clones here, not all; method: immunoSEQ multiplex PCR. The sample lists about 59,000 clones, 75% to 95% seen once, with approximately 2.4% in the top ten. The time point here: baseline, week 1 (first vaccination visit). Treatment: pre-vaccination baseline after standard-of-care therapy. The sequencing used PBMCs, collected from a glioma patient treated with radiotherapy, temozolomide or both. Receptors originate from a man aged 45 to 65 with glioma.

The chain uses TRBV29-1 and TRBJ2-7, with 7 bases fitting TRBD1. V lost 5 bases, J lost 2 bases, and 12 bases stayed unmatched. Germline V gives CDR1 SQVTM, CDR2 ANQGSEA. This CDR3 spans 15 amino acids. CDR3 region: CSVSHRGQLPYEQYF. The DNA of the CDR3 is TGCAGCGTTTCCCACAGGGGACAACTCCCCTACGAGCAGTACTTC.

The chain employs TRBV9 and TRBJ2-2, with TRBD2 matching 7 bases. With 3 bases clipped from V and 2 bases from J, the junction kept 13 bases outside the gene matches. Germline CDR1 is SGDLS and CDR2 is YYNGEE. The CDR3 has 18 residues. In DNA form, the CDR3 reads TGTGCCAGCAGCGGAGGACGAATATCGGGGGGAAACACCGGGGAGCTGTTTTTT. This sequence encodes CASSGGRISGGNTGELFF. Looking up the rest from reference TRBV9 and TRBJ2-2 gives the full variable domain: DSGVTQTPKHLITATGQRVTLRCSPRSGDLSVYWYQQSLDQGLQFLIQYYNGEERAKGNILERFSAQQFPDLHSELNLSSLELGDSALYFCASSGGRISGGNTGELFFGEGSRLTVL.

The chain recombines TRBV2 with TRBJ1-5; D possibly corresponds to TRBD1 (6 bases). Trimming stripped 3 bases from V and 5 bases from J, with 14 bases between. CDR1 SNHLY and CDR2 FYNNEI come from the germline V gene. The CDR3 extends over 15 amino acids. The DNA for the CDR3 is TGTGCCAGCAGTGAGATGGTAGGGGGTGATCAGCCCCAGCATTTT. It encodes CASSEMVGGDQPQHF.

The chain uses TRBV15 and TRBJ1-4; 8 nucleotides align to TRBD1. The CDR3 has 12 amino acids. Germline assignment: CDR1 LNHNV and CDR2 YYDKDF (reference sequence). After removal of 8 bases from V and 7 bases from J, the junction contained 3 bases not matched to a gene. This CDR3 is CATRQGSEKLFF. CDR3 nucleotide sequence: TGTGCCACCCGACAGGGGAGTGAAAAACTGTTTTTT.

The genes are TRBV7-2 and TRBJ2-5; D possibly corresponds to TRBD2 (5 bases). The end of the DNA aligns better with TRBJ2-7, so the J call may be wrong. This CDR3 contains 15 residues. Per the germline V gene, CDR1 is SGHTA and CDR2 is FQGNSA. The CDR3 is CASTTLGPGSYEQYF. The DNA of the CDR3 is TGTGCCAGCACCACCTTGGGTCCGGGATCCTACGAGCAGTACTTC.